The clone carrying this TCR beta chain was detected only a few times. No antigen is known for it. This sample is part of a study of post-analysis software for immune sequencing data. Points from the study as a whole: TRBV5-6, TRBV5-1 and TRBV20-1 belonged to a set of five TRBV segments that were more frequent in patients than controls.

Each TCR beta cDNA library carried unique molecular identifiers. TCRdb reanalysed the PCR reads using MiXCR and keeps one entry per CDR3 protein. The sample has about 680,000 distinct CDR3 sequences; over 45% are singletons. Germline-derived CDR1 and CDR2 are LGHDT and YNNKEL (reference sequence). V lost 1 base and J lost 7, with 11 bases in between. This CDR3 is 14 amino acids long. The sequencing input was blood. The sequence was obtained from a girl aged 2-10 years with multiple sclerosis. This rearrangement joins TRBV3-1 to TRBJ2-1; the D gene is possibly TRBD1 (6 bases). The CDR3 coding sequence is TGTGCCAGCAGCCAAGGGGACAATGGGAATGAGCAGTTCTTC. Protein product: CASSQGDNGNEQFF.